A single sample is the source of the 17 T cell receptor beta chains below, sequenced in a study of Ad26.COV2.S vaccination and SARS-CoV-2 variants. Assay used: immunoSEQ multiplex PCR; TCRdb lists only in-frame clones, some missing. The data hold around 370,000 clones, with about 90% observed a single time. The specimen was peripheral blood, collected after recovery from COVID-19. These receptors were collected from a human donor who had recovered from COVID-19.

This clone was counted a single time. The genes are TRBV6-5 and TRBJ2-1, with 9 bases that match TRBD1. J was trimmed by 7 bases and V by 4 bases; bases with no gene match: 8. Germline V gives CDR1 MNHEY, CDR2 SVGAGI. The CDR3 sequence is 15 residues long. The CDR3 region is CASSSTGTGWNEQFF. CDR3 sequence (DNA): TGTGCCAGCAGTTCAACCGGGACAGGGTGGAATGAGCAGTTCTTC.

V gene TRBV4-1 combines with J gene TRBJ1-5; no firm D call. Looked up from germline, CDR1 is MGHRA and CDR2 is YSYEKL. The CDR3 sequence is 13 residues long. Between the trimmed V and J ends, which lost 0 bases and 6 bases, there was a span of 6 bases. The CDR3: CASSQDPTQPQHF. CDR3 bases: TGCGCCAGCAGCCAAGATCCGACTCAGCCCCAGCATTTT.

The DNA of the CDR3 is TGCGCCAGCAGCCAATCAGGGCTAGGAACTGAAGCTTTCTTT. It specifies CASSQSGLGTEAFF. The chain carries TRBV4-1 and TRBJ1-1, with D maybe TRBD1 (5 bases). The V end was cut by 2 bases, the J end by 5 bases, with 12 bases between. Germline V gene data show CDR1 as MGHRA and CDR2 as YSYEKL. The CDR3 loop spans 14 amino acids.

This clone has just one count. The gene calls are TRBV3-1 (or the pseudogene TRBV3-2) and TRBJ2-3; D might be TRBD1 or TRBD2, each matching 5 bases. Per germline, CDR1 LGHDT and CDR2 YNNKEL (reference sequence). The CDR3 spans 14 residues. With 5 bases removed from V and 4 bases from J, the gap between germline ends came to 13 bases. The CDR3 reads CASSAYRGADTQYF. The CDR3 DNA is TGTGCCAGCAGCGCATACCGAGGGGCAGATACGCAGTATTTT.

Points on this clone: At the DNA level, this CDR3 is encoded by other sequences in the same sample as well. The chain links TRBV20-1 to TRBJ1-1; no clear D. This CDR3 spans 11 amino acids. The V end was cut by 4 bases, the J end by 1 base, with 4 bases between. The germline V gene encodes CDR1 DFQATT and CDR2 SNEGSKA (reference sequence). This CDR3 is CSATWNTEAFF. The CDR3 nucleotides read TGCAGTGCTACCTGGAACACTGAAGCTTTCTTT.

The chain has TRBV19 and TRBJ2-6; maybe TRBD2 (6 bases). The CDR3 is 18 amino acids. CDR1 LNHDA and CDR2 SQIVND come from the germline V gene (reference sequence). Trimming took off 3 bases at V and 0 bases at J, with 15 bases between the two ends. The CDR3 coding sequence is TGTGCCAGTAGTATTAGGGGTAGCGGTGGCTCTGGGGCCAACGTCCTGACTTTC. Its translation is CASSIRGSGGSGANVLTF.

A remark on this clone: At the DNA level, this CDR3 is encoded by other sequences in the same sample as well. The J gene is TRBJ1-5, the V gene TRBV19; D unresolved. V was cut by 3 bases and J by 4 bases, with 7 bases left in between. Germline CDR1 reads LNHDA; CDR2 reads SQIVND (reference sequence). This CDR3 has 13 residues. The CDR3: CASSIRGNQPQHF. CDR3 nucleotide sequence: TGTGCCAGTAGTATCCGAGGAAATCAGCCCCAGCATTTT.

The J gene is TRBJ1-2, the V gene TRBV4-1, with D unresolved. V lost 2 bases to trimming and J lost 2 bases, with 12 bases between them. The CDR3 is made up of 15 amino acids. Germline CDR1 MGHRA, CDR2 YSYEKL. CDR3 bases: TGCGCCAGCAGCCAACCCAGGACGGGGAACTATGGCTACACCTTC. Translated: CASSQPRTGNYGYTF.

This rearrangement joins TRBV25-1 to TRBJ1-6; D is unresolved. This CDR3 spans 12 amino acids. Trimming cost V 3 bases and J 17 bases, with 14 bases left between them. Per germline, CDR1 MGHDK and CDR2 SYGVNS. The CDR3 DNA follows: TGTGCCAGCAGTGATGCAGGCCGGAGTTTCCACTTT. This codes for CASSDAGRSFHF.

As for this clone: The junction departs from the called germline gene at one end, perhaps through a read error. The chain has TRBV2 and TRBJ2-3; TRBD2 is a possible D gene (7 bases). The CDR3 contains 16 residues. The germline gives CDR1 SNHLY, CDR2 FYNNEI. The chain's CDR3 is CASREDSAGAWDTQYF. The CDR3 DNA reads as TGTGCCAGCAGGGAAGACTCCGCGGGGGCGTGGGATACGCAGTATTTT.

The rearrangement joins TRBV5-1 to TRBJ2-1; D call uncertain. The germline V and J ends were trimmed by 4 bases and 10 bases, with 18 bases remaining between them. The CDR3 consists of 14 residues. Germline lookup yields CDR1 SGHRS and CDR2 YFSETQ. The CDR3 DNA follows: TGCGCCAGCAGCACGGCGCTTAGGCTGGGAGAGCAGTTCTTC. The encoded protein is CASSTALRLGEQFF. The whole variable domain, remainder taken from reference TRBV5-1 and TRBJ2-1, is KAGVTQTPRYLIKTRGQQVTLSCSPISGHRSVSWYQQTPGQGLQFLFEYFSETQRNKGNFPGRFSGRQFSNSRSEMNVSTLELGDSALYLCASSTALRLGEQFFGPGTRLTVL.

This chain links TRBV6-6 with TRBJ1-1; unclear D gene. V gave up 6 bases and J gave up 4 bases, with 15 bases separating them. Germline assignment: CDR1 MNHNY and CDR2 SVGAGI (reference sequence). This CDR3 has 14 amino acids. The CDR3 DNA sequence: TGTGCCAGCAGCGTCTCGAAGGTTGGCACTGAAGCTTTCTTT. Its protein product is CASSVSKVGTEAFF.

The chain has TRBV6-6 and TRBJ2-7; D may be TRBD1 (6 bases). Germline V gene sequence: CDR1 MNHNY, CDR2 SVGAGI (reference sequence). The V end lost 4 bases, the J end lost 1 base, and 11 bases lay between the germline ends. The CDR3 runs 14 residues. The CDR3 DNA reads TGTGCCAGCAGTTCCCAGGGGACATCCTACGAGCAGTACTTC. This encodes CASSSQGTSYEQYF.

The chain is built from TRBV6-6 and TRBJ1-1; 11 nucleotides align to TRBD1. The germline gives CDR1 MNHNY, CDR2 SVGAGI (reference sequence). Unmatched junction bases numbered 2, after V lost 4 bases and J lost 4 bases. CDR3 size: 14 residues. The chain's CDR3 is CASSSGTGGTEAFF. The CDR3 DNA reads as TGTGCCAGCAGTTCCGGGACAGGGGGCACTGAAGCTTTCTTT.

The rearrangement joins TRBV11-3 to TRBJ2-5, with 8 bases fitting TRBD1. V gave up 5 bases and J gave up 5 bases; unmatched junction bases: 7. Germline CDR1 SGHNT, CDR2 YENEEA. The CDR3 consists of 14 residues. The CDR3 nucleotides are TGTGCCAGCAGCCCAGGGACAGGAGCCGAGACCCAGTACTTC. Protein sequence: CASSPGTGAETQYF.

DNA for the CDR3: TGTGCCAGCAGCCAAGAGGGAGGGGTGGCCAAAAACATTCAGTACTTC. Encoded protein: CASSQEGGVAKNIQYF. The chain is built from TRBV3-1 (or the pseudogene TRBV3-2) and TRBJ2-4, with 7 bases identical to TRBD2. This CDR3 comprises 16 residues. Germline loops: CDR1 LGHDT, CDR2 YNNKEL (reference sequence). V dropped 0 bases and J dropped 1; count of bases not matched to a gene: 3.

This chain connects TRBV28 to TRBJ1-1; 8 bases line up with TRBD1. The CDR3 sequence is 14 residues long. Trimming took 6 bases from V and 0 from J; bases not matched to a gene: 3. CDR1 MDHEN and CDR2 SYDVKM come from the germline V gene. In nucleotides, the CDR3 is TGTGCCAGCAGGGGACAGGTTATGAACACTGAAGCTTTCTTT. Protein sequence: CASRGQVMNTEAFF.